This TCR beta chain emerged from a study of T-cell memory formation after mild COVID-19. The study, taken as a whole, reports: The main location of contracting CD4+ clones was CM and EM, and that of contracting CD8+ clones was EMRA. Later expanders leaned toward CD4+, whereas clones contracting from day 15 to 85 were balanced CD4/CD8.

To note about this clonotype: The antigen remains undetermined.

The authors produced TCR alpha and TCR beta cDNA libraries with sample barcodes and UMIs by 5'RACE using constant-segment primers. TCRdb redid the calling of the 5' RACE reads with MiXCR, one entry per CDR3 protein. The sample yields about 560,000 distinct CDR3 sequences, roughly 17% seen once. CDR1 and CDR2 from the germline V gene are SGHTA and FQGNSA. The J segment lost 4 bases and the V segment lost 4 bases, leaving 8 bases of the junction unmatched. CDR3 length equals 17 residues. The chain recombines TRBV7-2 with TRBJ2-2; 11 bases match TRBD2. Sequenced material: PBMCs or a T cell subset sorted from them (not recorded which). The receptor was derived from an adult woman who had mild COVID-19 (a few samples of this study predate the infection). Cell type and time point are not known. The CDR3: CASSSYPLAGGTGELFF. CDR3 nucleotide sequence: TGTGCCAGCAGCTCCTACCCTCTAGCGGGGGGCACCGGGGAGCTGTTTTTT.